Below are 10 T cell receptor beta chains sequenced from a single sample in a study of patients and donors after allogeneic stem cell transplantation (TCRdb year 2020). Libraries were prepared through RT-PCR. The sequencer listed for this sample is NextSeq 550. TCRdb took the public reads, trimmed them with fastp at Q25, ran MiXCR for clone calling and kept in-frame beta chains. All rows with the same CDR3 protein become a single entry with the most common DNA and genes. This sample has over 150,000 distinct CDR3 sequences in its table, and approximately 28% of those were observed once. The ten top clones hold less than 3.5% of the sample. The sample comprised blood, either unsorted or a sorted T cell fraction (not recorded which). Receptors originate from a human donor who was either an allogeneic HSCT recipient or a stem cell or donor lymphocyte infusion donor (not recorded which). It is not recorded whose cells these are; they may come from a transplant donor.

CDR3 nucleotide sequence: TGTGCCAGCAGTTTTCTGGCTAGCGGGGAGCTGTTTTTT. This gives the protein CASSFLASGELFF. The genes are TRBV12-3 or TRBV12-4 and TRBJ2-2; D gene unclear. V was pared by 3 bases and J by 7 bases, with 9 bases between. This CDR3 has 13 amino acids.

The rearrangement links TRBV19 to TRBJ2-2; D may be TRBD1 or TRBD2 (5 bases each). The CDR3 sequence is 16 residues long. V lost 10 bases to trimming and J lost 0 bases, with 18 bases between them. CDR1 and CDR2 (germline): LNHDA, SQIVND (reference sequence). This CDR3 reads CATRTWLAPNTGELFF. The DNA for the CDR3 is TGTGCCACCCGGACATGGCTAGCCCCGAACACCGGGGAGCTGTTTTTT.

This clonotype was counted between two and nine times. The V call is TRBV6-6, the J call TRBJ2-4; D may match TRBD1 or TRBD2 (5 bases each). V lost 4 bases to trimming and J lost 8 bases, with 18 bases between them. The CDR3 runs to 15 residues. CDR1 MNHNY and CDR2 SVGAGI come from the germline V gene (reference sequence). The CDR3 is CASSLVGSVGDIQYF. CDR3 bases: TGTGCCAGCAGTTTAGTAGGTAGCGTGGGGGACATTCAGTACTTC.

This clonotype was seen a few times. The CDR3 DNA reads TGTGCCAGCTCAGAGGTACGCGGCCAGCCCCAGCATTTT. Its protein product is CASSEVRGQPQHF. The rearrangement joins TRBV18 to TRBJ1-5; D call uncertain. There are 13 residues in the CDR3. Trimming removed 5 bases from V and 7 bases from J, with 12 bases in between. Germline CDR1 is KGHSH and CDR2 is LQKENI.

As for this clonotype: Possible read error: a much larger clone is one base away. Because it lacks the conserved phenylalanine or tryptophan at the end, this CDR3 is likely a read error. The chain couples TRBV10-3 to TRBJ1-1, with D unresolved. Germline V gene sequence: CDR1 ENHRY, CDR2 SYGVKD. V lost 10 bases, J lost 3 bases, and 15 bases lay in between. The length of the CDR3 is 13 residues. The CDR3, as DNA: TGTGCCACTACATCCCACGGGGACACTGAAGCTTTCTTG. It translates to CATTSHGDTEAFL.

The genes are TRBV10-3 and TRBJ2-5; D is unresolved. The CDR3 loop spans 12 amino acids. Trimming cost V 4 bases and J 1 base, with 4 bases left between them. Germline V gene sequence: CDR1 ENHRY, CDR2 SYGVKD. The CDR3 sequence is CAISAIQETQYF. The DNA for the CDR3 is TGTGCCATCAGTGCCATCCAAGAGACCCAGTACTTC.

This clonotype came up a few times. The chain uses TRBV12-3 or TRBV12-4 and TRBJ2-5; D gene unclear. CDR3 size: 13 residues. With 8 bases removed from V and 4 bases from J, the gap between germline ends came to 14 bases. Here the CDR3 DNA reads TGTGCCAGCCTGGGGTCTAGGGCAGAGACCCAGTACTTC. It translates to CASLGSRAETQYF.

This clonotype showed up just a few times. V usage is TRBV5-1 and J usage is TRBJ2-7, with TRBD2 matching over 7 bases. The germline gives CDR1 SGHRS, CDR2 YFSETQ. The CDR3 loop spans 15 amino acids. With 0 bases clipped from V and 3 bases from J, the junction kept 6 bases outside the gene matches. The CDR3 loop is CASSLEPAGLYEQYF. Written as DNA, the CDR3 is TGCGCCAGCAGCTTGGAACCAGCGGGACTCTACGAGCAGTACTTC. The complete variable domain, with remaining parts taken from reference TRBV5-1 and TRBJ2-7, reads KAGVTQTPRYLIKTRGQQVTLSCSPISGHRSVSWYQQTPGQGLQFLFEYFSETQRNKGNFPGRFSGRQFSNSRSEMNVSTLELGDSALYLCASSLEPAGLYEQYFGPGTRLTVT.

This clonotype was recorded a few times. The chain recombines TRBV28 with TRBJ1-2; D not certain. This CDR3 region has 13 residues. V was pared by 1 base and J by 8 bases, with 11 bases between. Per germline, CDR1 MDHEN and CDR2 SYDVKM. In DNA form, the CDR3 reads TGTGCCAGCAGTTTATCTCAACAGTCCGGCTACACCTTC. This encodes CASSLSQQSGYTF.

The chain couples TRBV10-3 to TRBJ2-5; TRBD1 aligns across 8 bases. CDR1 is ENHRY, CDR2 SYGVKD, per germline. The CDR3 runs 14 residues. V trimming: 3 bases; J trimming: 5 bases; junction bases outside the gene matches: 5. CDR3 region: CAISDPRTGETQYF. The CDR3 nucleotides read TGTGCCATCAGTGACCCCCGGACAGGGGAGACCCAGTACTTC.